This section outlines one T cell receptor (beta chain) sequence together with its context. Germline values: CDR1 SGHNT, CDR2 YYREEE (reference sequence). Trimming cost V 4 bases and J 2 bases, with 12 bases left between them. The CDR3 consists of 14 residues. These data are taken from a study of PD-1 blockade in classical Hodgkin lymphoma. Sequencing was performed with immunoSEQ multiplex PCR; in TCRdb, only in-frame clones are kept and a portion is missing. Of tens of thousands of clones detected, around 80% appear once; the ten largest clones hold over 8%. Time point: cycle 4 day 1 (C4D1), after around six weeks of nivolumab. In every patient, relapse followed autologous stem cell transplantation, while exposure to brentuximab vedotin differed.

This specimen consisted of peripheral blood mononuclear cells (PBMCs), obtained before the fourth cycle of nivolumab. The chain has TRBV5-4 and TRBJ2-5, with D maybe TRBD2 (6 bases). The receptor comes from a human donor with classical Hodgkin lymphoma. The CDR3 loop reads CASSQAGGQETQYF. CDR3 sequence (DNA): TGTGCCAGCAGCCAGGCTGGGGGGCAAGAGACCCAGTACTTC.